This T cell receptor beta chain was sequenced for a study of blood T cells in healthy people across ages. With respect to this clonotype: Its antigen remains unknown.

Extracted total RNA amounted to at least 5 micrograms for each sample. V shed 2 bases and J shed 0 bases, with 14 bases lying between them. The CDR3 has 17 residues. Looked up from germline, CDR1 is SEHNR and CDR2 is FQNEAQ (reference sequence). PCR was performed a second time for roughly 7 to 11 cycles using a sample-barcoded 5' primer and a J-beta primer mix. TCRdb passed the 5' RACE reads through MiXCR, listing each CDR3 protein once. The profile shows approximately 1.5 million distinct CDR3 sequences, about 42% of them singletons. Study-wide findings and caveats: Per million T cells, TCR beta diversity dropped about linearly as age rose. The CMV status of each donor remained undetermined, and this could have confounded shifts in expanded clonotypes.

The sample consisted of blood. The V gene is TRBV7-9, the J gene TRBJ2-1; maybe TRBD1 (5 bases). This clonotype was sampled from a woman under 30 in good health. The CDR3 sequence: CASSLPKDSGSYNEQFF. The CDR3 coding sequence is TGTGCCAGCAGCTTACCCAAAGACAGTGGCTCCTACAATGAGCAGTTCTTC.